This T cell receptor (beta chain) was obtained from a study of vaccination effects on CD4 cells after COVID-19. About the study: Each culture well received over 1.5 million PBMC. These cells were then cultured in IMDM with about 9.9 IU/ml IL-2 and about 9.4 ug/ml peptides.

Cells that had been cultured for roughly eleven days were the source of isolated CD4+ T cells. According to the study, vaccine recipients showed no prior SARS-CoV-2 infection and negative nucleocapsid antibodies. The method was immunoSEQ multiplex PCR; TCRdb's version includes in-frame clones alone and lacks a portion of them. The sample shows roughly 30,000 clones, approximately 63% of them seen only once. Note on this clone: Its cognate antigen is unknown.

Study-wide results and caveats: Few convalescent patients were studied, and early post-infection samples were lacking.

The sequence was collected from a human donor who received a COVID-19 vaccine. This material consisted of CD4+ T cells from PBMCs cultured without peptide, taken before COVID-19 vaccination.

DNA for the CDR3: TGTGCCAGCTTCCGGGACAGGGGGCTCGGGGAGACCCAGTACTTC. This translates into CASFRDRGLGETQYF. The genes are TRBV2 and TRBJ2-5, with 12 bases aligning to TRBD1. The CDR3 contains 15 residues. The ends lost 8 bases at V and 5 bases at J; junction bases unmatched: 9. The V gene's germline CDR1 is SNHLY and CDR2 FYNNEI.